These 3 T cell receptor beta chains were sequenced from one sample in a study of blood T cell repertoires in COVID-19. The method was immunoSEQ multiplex PCR; TCRdb's version includes in-frame clones alone and lacks a portion of them. Among some 10,000 clones listed, 80% to 90% were seen once. The specimen was peripheral blood. These receptors originate from a human donor in a cohort sampled during active COVID-19.

V is TRBV5-1 and J is TRBJ1-5; no firm D call. CDR3 size: 14 residues. V was cut by 4 bases and J by 7 bases, with 15 bases left in between. Germline CDR1 reads SGHRS; CDR2 reads YFSETQ. DNA for the CDR3: TGCGCCAGCAGCACGACTCTTAACGGACAGCCCCAGCATTTT. Its translation: CASSTTLNGQPQHF.

The genes are TRBV11-3 and TRBJ2-3, with a possible D match to TRBD2 (6 bases). The CDR3 has 17 residues. Germline V lookup: CDR1 SGHNT, CDR2 YENEEA. V was clipped by 4 bases and J by 1 base, with 18 bases between them. The CDR3 coding sequence is TGTGCCAGCAGCTCAAGGGACTCAGCAAAGGGCACAGATACGCAGTATTTT. This translates into CASSSRDSAKGTDTQYF.

The rearrangement joins TRBV5-1 to TRBJ2-7; 7 bases agree with TRBD1. Germline trimming cut 5 bases from V and 0 bases from J; bases unmatched to any gene: 8. This CDR3 spans 15 amino acids. The germline gives CDR1 SGHRS, CDR2 YFSETQ. The CDR3 sequence is CASSRTGANSYEQYF. The CDR3 nucleotides are TGCGCCAGCAGTAGGACAGGCGCCAACTCCTACGAGCAGTACTTC.